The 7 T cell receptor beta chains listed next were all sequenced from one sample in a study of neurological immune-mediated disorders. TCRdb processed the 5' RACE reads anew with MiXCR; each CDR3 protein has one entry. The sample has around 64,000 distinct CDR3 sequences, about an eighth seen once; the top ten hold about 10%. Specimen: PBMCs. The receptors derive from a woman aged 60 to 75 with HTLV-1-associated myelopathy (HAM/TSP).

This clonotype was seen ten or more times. DNA for the CDR3: TGTGCCAGTAGTAGCGGGAGCGGCGATGAGCAGTTCTTC. This gives the protein CASSSGSGDEQFF. V usage is TRBV19 and J usage is TRBJ2-1, with 7 bases aligning to TRBD2. V lost 4 bases, J lost 8 bases, and 5 bases stayed unmatched. Germline assignment: CDR1 LNHDA and CDR2 SQIVND (reference sequence). The CDR3 length is 13 residues.

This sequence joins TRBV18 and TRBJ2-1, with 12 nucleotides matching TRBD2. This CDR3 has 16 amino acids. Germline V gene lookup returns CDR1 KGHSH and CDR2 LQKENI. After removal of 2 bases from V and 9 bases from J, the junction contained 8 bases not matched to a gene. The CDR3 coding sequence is TGTGCCAGCTCACCAGCTGGACTAGCGGGACGGCGTGAGCAGTTCTTC. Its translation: CASSPAGLAGRREQFF.

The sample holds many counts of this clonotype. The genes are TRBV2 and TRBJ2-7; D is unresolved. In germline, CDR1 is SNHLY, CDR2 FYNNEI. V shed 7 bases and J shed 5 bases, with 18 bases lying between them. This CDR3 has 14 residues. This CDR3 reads CASNLGGFEDEQYF. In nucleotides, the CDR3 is TGTGCCAGCAACTTGGGCGGATTTGAGGACGAGCAGTACTTC.

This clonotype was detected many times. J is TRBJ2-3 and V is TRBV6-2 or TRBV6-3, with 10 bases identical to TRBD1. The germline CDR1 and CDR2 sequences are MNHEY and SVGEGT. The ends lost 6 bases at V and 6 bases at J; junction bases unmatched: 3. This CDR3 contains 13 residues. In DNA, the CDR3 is TGTGCCAGCAGAAGACAGGGGGCTGATACGCAGTATTTT. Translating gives CASRRQGADTQYF.

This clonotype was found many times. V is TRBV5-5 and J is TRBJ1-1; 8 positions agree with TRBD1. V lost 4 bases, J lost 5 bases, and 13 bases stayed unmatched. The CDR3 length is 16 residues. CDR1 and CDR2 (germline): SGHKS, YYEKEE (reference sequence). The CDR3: CASSPLTGARWTEAFF. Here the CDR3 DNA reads TGTGCCAGCAGCCCCTTGACAGGGGCCCGGTGGACTGAAGCTTTCTTT.

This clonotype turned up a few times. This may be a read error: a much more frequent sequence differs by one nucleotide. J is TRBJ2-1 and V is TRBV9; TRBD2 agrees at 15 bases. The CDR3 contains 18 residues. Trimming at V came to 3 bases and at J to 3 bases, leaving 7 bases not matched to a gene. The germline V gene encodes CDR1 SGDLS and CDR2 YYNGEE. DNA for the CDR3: TGTGCCAGCAGCGCCGGGACTAGCGGGAGGATCATCTACAATGAGCAGTTCTTC. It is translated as CASSAGTSGRIIYNEQFF.

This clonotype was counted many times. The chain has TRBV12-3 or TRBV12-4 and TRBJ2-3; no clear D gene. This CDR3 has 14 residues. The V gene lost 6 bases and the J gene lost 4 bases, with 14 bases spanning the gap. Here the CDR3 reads CASSYTGRPDTQYF. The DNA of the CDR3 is TGTGCCAGCAGCTACACCGGCCGGCCAGATACGCAGTATTTT.